The clone carrying this TCR beta chain has more than one count but fewer than ten. Its target is unknown. The data were obtained in a study of T-cell memory formation after mild COVID-19. Whole-study context: TCR clusters showed largely donor specificity. Broader study findings: The study detected some responding clones in pre-infection memory, suggesting cross-reactive memory joined. Clones that contracted clustered mainly in CM and EM if CD4+ and in EMRA if CD8+.

TCRdb re-derived calls from the 5' RACE reads in MiXCR, one entry per CDR3 protein. The table lists about 120,000 distinct CDR3 sequences, about a sixth of them singletons. The sequence was collected from an adult woman who had mild COVID-19 (a few samples of this study predate the infection). Cell type and time point are not known. Sequences were obtained from PBMCs or a T cell subset sorted from them (not recorded which).

The CDR3 bases are TGTGCCAGCAGCTTAGCTTCCCTACGAAATCAGCCCCAGCATTTT. Its translation: CASSLASLRNQPQHF. V gene TRBV7-2 combines with J gene TRBJ1-5, with D hard to call. Germline CDR1 reads SGHTA; CDR2 reads FQGNSA. This CDR3 has 15 residues. V was clipped by 0 bases and J by 4 bases, with 10 bases between them.